The 12 T cell receptor beta chains below come from one sample, sequenced in a study of TIL therapy for anti-PD-1-resistant metastatic lung cancer. Sample time point: pre-treatment sample, taken before nivolumab and TIL therapy. The libraries were made with immunoSEQ v3. Profiling relied on immunoSEQ multiplex PCR, and the TCRdb table lists in-frame clones only, not all of them. The sample includes more than 12,000 clones, roughly 86% of them seen just once. Specimen: blood, collected at baseline. These receptors came from a person aged 25-80 years with non-small cell lung cancer.

This clone showed up just a few times. V is TRBV19 and J is TRBJ2-5; D perhaps matches TRBD1 (8 bases). Germline CDR1 LNHDA, CDR2 SQIVND (reference sequence). V lost 2 bases and J lost 7, with 14 bases in between. The CDR3 runs 14 residues. The CDR3 loop reads CASSIQGAGATQYF. CDR3 DNA sequence: TGTGCCAGTAGTATACAGGGGGCGGGGGCGACCCAGTACTTC.

The chain joins TRBV19 to TRBJ1-5; TRBD1 agrees at 8 bases. The length of the CDR3 is 18 residues. Germline V gene lookup returns CDR1 LNHDA and CDR2 SQIVND (reference sequence). V was clipped by 3 bases and J by 0 bases; unmatched bases: 10. The CDR3 region has the DNA TGTGCCAGTAGTATCGGGACAGGAGTGGTGCTTAGCAATCAGCCCCAGCATTTT. Translation: CASSIGTGVVLSNQPQHF.

This clone was found a few times. The V call is TRBV28, the J call TRBJ1-5; the D is unclear. CDR1 and CDR2 from the germline V gene are MDHEN and SYDVKM. This CDR3 is 15 amino acids long. With 4 bases removed from V and 5 bases from J, the gap between germline ends came to 15 bases. The CDR3 nucleotides are TGTGCCAGCAGTTATCATGTCTCCCGGGATCAGCCCCAGCATTTT. Amino acids: CASSYHVSRDQPQHF.

The chain is built from TRBV10-3 and TRBJ2-5; 13 bases are a match to TRBD2. This CDR3 spans 15 amino acids. The germline gives CDR1 ENHRY, CDR2 SYGVKD. Trimming at V came to 4 bases and at J to 9 bases, leaving 8 bases not matched to a gene. The CDR3 DNA follows: TGTGCCATCAGTGGGGGACTAGCGGGGTCAGCGGCCCAGTACTTC. Residues: CAISGGLAGSAAQYF.

The chain employs TRBV5-4 and TRBJ1-1, with 10 positions matching TRBD1. The CDR3 contains 13 residues. V lost 3 bases to trimming and J lost 11 bases; unmatched junction nucleotides: 7. Germline V CDR1 and CDR2: SGHNT, YYREEE (reference sequence). The DNA of the CDR3 is TGTGCCAGCAGCTCCCAGGACAGGGGGAGTGCTTTCTTT. Protein: CASSSQDRGSAFF.

V usage is TRBV5-5 and J usage is TRBJ1-1; unclear D gene. V was shortened by 0 bases and J by 0 bases, with 9 bases between the two germline ends. The CDR3 has 15 residues. The germline CDR1 and CDR2 sequences are SGHKS and YYEKEE (reference sequence). CDR3 protein: CASSLAGPLNTEAFF. The CDR3 DNA reads as TGTGCCAGCAGCTTGGCCGGGCCTTTGAACACTGAAGCTTTCTTT. Combining the CDR3 with reference TRBV5-5 and TRBJ1-1 gives the whole variable domain DAGVTQSPTHLIKTRGQQVTLRCSPISGHKSVSWYQQVLGQGPQFIFQYYEKEERGRGNFPDRFSARQFPNYSSELNVNALLLGDSALYLCASSLAGPLNTEAFFGQGTRLTVV.

The J gene is TRBJ2-3, the V gene TRBV27; the match to TRBD2 covers 14 bases. There are 20 residues in the CDR3. Trimming took 5 bases from V and 0 from J; bases not matched to a gene: 13. Looked up from germline, CDR1 is MNHEY and CDR2 is SMNVEV (reference sequence). CDR3 residues: CASSRPPGTSGSSSTDTQYF. The CDR3, as DNA: TGTGCCAGCAGTCGGCCCCCCGGGACTAGCGGGAGCTCTAGCACAGATACGCAGTATTTT.

The chain recombines TRBV7-6 with TRBJ2-2, with TRBD1 matching 8 bases. Germline CDR1 SGHVS, CDR2 FNYEAQ. V was clipped by 3 bases and J by 2 bases; unmatched bases: 2. The CDR3 extends over 15 amino acids. The CDR3 spells CASSFTGGNTGELFF. The CDR3 nucleotides are TGTGCCAGCAGCTTTACAGGGGGAAACACCGGGGAGCTGTTTTTT.

The V gene is TRBV4-3, the J gene TRBJ2-1; weak D call: TRBD2 (6 bases). CDR3 length: 12 amino acids. Trimming left V 0 bases short and J 11 bases short, with 8 bases between. Germline V gene sequence: CDR1 LGHNA, CDR2 YSLEER. CDR3 DNA sequence: TGCGCCAGCAGCCAAGAAGGCGGGAAGCAGTTCTTC. Translating it yields CASSQEGGKQFF.

The chain carries TRBV19 and TRBJ2-5, with D maybe TRBD2 (7 bases). The CDR3 is 16 amino acids. Germline CDR1 and CDR2: LNHDA and SQIVND (reference sequence). Trimming removed 1 base at V and 6 bases at J, with 18 bases between. The CDR3: CASSIAPGGGSKTQYF. DNA of the CDR3: TGTGCCAGTAGTATAGCCCCCGGGGGCGGGAGTAAGACCCAGTACTTC.

As DNA, the CDR3 is TGTGCCAGCAGCCGACGGCCGGGACTAGCGAAGTACAATGAGCAGTTCTTC. Its translation: CASSRRPGLAKYNEQFF. This rearrangement joins TRBV7-2 to TRBJ2-1, with 10 bases lining up with TRBD2. CDR3 length equals 17 residues. Germline V gene data show CDR1 as SGHTA and CDR2 as FQGNSA. Trimming took 5 bases from V and 4 from J; bases not matched to a gene: 11. Drawing the rest from reference TRBV7-2 and TRBJ2-1, the complete variable domain is GAGVSQSPSNKVTEKGKDVELRCDPISGHTALYWYRQSLGQGLEFLIYFQGNSAPDKSGLPSDRFSAERTGGSVSTLTIQRTQQEDSAVYLCASSRRPGLAKYNEQFFGPGTRLTVL.

The chain is built from TRBV4-1 and TRBJ2-5; maybe TRBD2 (7 bases). V gave up 4 bases and J gave up 5 bases, with 17 bases separating them. CDR1 is MGHRA, CDR2 YSYEKL, per germline. The CDR3 is 15 residues long. The CDR3 reads CASSLRGAKGETQYF. CDR3 nucleotides: TGCGCCAGCAGCCTTCGGGGGGCCAAAGGGGAGACCCAGTACTTC.